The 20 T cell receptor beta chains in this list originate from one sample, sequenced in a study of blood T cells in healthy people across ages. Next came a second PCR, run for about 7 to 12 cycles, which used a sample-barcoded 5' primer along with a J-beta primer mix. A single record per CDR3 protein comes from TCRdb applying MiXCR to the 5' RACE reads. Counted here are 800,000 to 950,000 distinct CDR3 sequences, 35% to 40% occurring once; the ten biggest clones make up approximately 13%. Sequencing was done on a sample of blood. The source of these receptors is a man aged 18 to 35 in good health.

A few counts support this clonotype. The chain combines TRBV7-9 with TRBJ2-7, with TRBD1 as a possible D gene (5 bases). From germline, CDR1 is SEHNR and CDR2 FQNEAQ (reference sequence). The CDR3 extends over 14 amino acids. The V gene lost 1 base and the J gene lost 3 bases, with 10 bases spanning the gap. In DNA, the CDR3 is TGTGCCAGCAGCTTAGGGACAACGAACTACGAGCAGTACTTC. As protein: CASSLGTTNYEQYF.

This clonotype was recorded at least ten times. This chain's CDR3 is CSVGQGADYGYTF. CDR3 nucleotides: TGCAGCGTTGGACAGGGGGCGGACTATGGCTACACCTTC. The V and J genes are TRBV29-1 and TRBJ1-2, with 10 positions matching TRBD1. This CDR3 contains 13 residues. Unmatched junction bases numbered 2, after V lost 4 bases and J lost 3 bases. Germline CDR1 SQVTM, CDR2 ANQGSEA.

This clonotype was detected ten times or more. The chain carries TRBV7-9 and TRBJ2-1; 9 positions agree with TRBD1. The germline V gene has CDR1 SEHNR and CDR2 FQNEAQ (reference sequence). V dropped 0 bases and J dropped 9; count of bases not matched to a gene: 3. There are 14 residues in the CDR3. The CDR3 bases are TGTGCCAGCAGCTTAGCGGGACAGGGAGGTGAGCAGTTCTTC. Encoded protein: CASSLAGQGGEQFF. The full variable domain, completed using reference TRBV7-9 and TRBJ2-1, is DTGVSQNPRHKITKRGQNVTFRCDPISEHNRLYWYRQTLGQGPEFLTYFQNEAQLEKSRLLSDRFSAERPKGSFSTLEIQRTEQGDSAMYLCASSLAGQGGEQFFGPGTRLTVL.

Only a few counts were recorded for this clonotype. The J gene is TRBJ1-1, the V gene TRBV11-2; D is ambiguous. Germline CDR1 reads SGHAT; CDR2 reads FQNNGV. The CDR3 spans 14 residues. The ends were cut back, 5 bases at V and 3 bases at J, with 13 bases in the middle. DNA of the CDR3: TGTGCCAGCAGCGGACGCGAGGGTTACACTGAAGCTTTCTTT. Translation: CASSGREGYTEAFF.

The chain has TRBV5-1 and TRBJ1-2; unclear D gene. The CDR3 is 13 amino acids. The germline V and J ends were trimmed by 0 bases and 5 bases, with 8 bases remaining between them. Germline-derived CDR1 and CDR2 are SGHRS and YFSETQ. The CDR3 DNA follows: TGCGCCAGCAGCTTGGAGCCCACATATGGCTACACCTTC. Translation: CASSLEPTYGYTF.

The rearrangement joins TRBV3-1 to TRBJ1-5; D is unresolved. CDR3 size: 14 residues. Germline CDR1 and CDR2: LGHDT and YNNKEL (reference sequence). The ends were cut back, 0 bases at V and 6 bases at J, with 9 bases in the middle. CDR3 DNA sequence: TGTGCCAGCAGCCAAGATGCTGCCGGTCAGCCCCAGCATTTT. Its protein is CASSQDAAGQPQHF.

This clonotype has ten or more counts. Here the CDR3 DNA reads TGTGCCAGCAGCAAATTAGGTGGGAAATCGATTCCGGAGACCCAGTACTTC. Translating it yields CASSKLGGKSIPETQYF. This chain links TRBV7-3 with TRBJ2-5, with unresolved D. The CDR3 is 17 residues long. Trimming cost V 5 bases and J 5 bases, with 24 bases left between them. CDR1 and CDR2 (germline): SGHTA, FQGTGA.

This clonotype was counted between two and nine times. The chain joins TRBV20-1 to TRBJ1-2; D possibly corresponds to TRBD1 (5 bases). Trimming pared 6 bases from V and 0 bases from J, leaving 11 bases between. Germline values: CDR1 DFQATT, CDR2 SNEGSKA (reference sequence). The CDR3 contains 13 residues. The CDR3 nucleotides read TGCAGTGCAAACTTGGGGGCTAACTATGGCTACACCTTC. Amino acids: CSANLGANYGYTF.

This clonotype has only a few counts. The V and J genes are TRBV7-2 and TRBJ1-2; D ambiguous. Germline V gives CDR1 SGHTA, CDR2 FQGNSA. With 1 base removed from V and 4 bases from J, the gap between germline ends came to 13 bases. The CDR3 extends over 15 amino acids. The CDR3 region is CASSLVAAGSYGYTF. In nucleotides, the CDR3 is TGTGCCAGCAGCTTAGTTGCGGCTGGGTCCTATGGCTACACCTTC.

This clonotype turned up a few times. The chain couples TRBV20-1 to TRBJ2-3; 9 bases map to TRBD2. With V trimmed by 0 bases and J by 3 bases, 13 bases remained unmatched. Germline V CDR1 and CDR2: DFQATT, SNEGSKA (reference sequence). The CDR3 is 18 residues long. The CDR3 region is CSARDTEASGRRTDTQYF. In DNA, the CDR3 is TGCAGTGCTAGAGATACCGAGGCGAGCGGGAGGCGAACAGATACGCAGTATTTT.

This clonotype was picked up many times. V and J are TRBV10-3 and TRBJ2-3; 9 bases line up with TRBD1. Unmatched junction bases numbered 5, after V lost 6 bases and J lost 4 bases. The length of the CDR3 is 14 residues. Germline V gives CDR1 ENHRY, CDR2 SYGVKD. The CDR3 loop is CAIRTGGMADTQYF. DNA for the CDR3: TGTGCCATCAGGACAGGGGGGATGGCAGATACGCAGTATTTT.

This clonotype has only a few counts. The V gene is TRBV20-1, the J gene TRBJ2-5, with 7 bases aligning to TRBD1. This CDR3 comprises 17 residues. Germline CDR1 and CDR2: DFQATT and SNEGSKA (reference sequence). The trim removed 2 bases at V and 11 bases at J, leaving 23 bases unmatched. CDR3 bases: TGCAGTGCTAGACCCAACCCCGACAGGGAAGTAGCGAATGAGCAGTACTTC. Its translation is CSARPNPDREVANEQYF.

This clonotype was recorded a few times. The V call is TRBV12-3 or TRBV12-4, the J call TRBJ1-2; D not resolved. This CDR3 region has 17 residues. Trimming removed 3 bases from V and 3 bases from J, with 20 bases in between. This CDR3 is CASSLRETWGGDYGYTF. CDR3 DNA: TGTGCCAGCAGTTTGCGAGAAACCTGGGGTGGAGACTATGGCTACACCTTC.

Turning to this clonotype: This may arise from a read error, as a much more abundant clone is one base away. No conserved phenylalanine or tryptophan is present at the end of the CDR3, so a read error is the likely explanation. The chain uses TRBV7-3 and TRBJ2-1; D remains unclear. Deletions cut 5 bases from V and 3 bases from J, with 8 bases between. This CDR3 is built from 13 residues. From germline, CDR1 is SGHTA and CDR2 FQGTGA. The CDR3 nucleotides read TGTGCCAGCAGCATTAACAGCTACAATGAGCAGTTCATC. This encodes CASSINSYNEQFI.

DNA for the CDR3: TGTGCCAGCAGTCTGGACAGGAGGGCCACTGAAGCTTTCTTT. It yields the protein CASSLDRRATEAFF. The chain employs TRBV27 and TRBJ1-1, with 7 bases aligning to TRBD1. Trimming removed 5 bases from V and 4 bases from J; junction bases left unmatched: 7. This CDR3 comprises 14 residues. CDR1 and CDR2 (germline): MNHEY, SMNVEV (reference sequence).

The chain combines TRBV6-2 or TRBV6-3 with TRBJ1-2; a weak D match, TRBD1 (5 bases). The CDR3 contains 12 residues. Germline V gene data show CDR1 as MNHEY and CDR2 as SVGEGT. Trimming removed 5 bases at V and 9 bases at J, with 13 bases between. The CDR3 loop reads CASSPQTERYTF. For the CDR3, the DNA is TGTGCCAGCAGTCCACAGACAGAGCGCTACACCTTC.

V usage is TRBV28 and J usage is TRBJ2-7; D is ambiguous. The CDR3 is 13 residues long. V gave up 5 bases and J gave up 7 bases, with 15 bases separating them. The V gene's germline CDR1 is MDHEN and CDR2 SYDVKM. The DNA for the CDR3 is TGTGCCAGCAGTGTCAGGACGTCCGATGAGCAGTACTTC. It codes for CASSVRTSDEQYF.

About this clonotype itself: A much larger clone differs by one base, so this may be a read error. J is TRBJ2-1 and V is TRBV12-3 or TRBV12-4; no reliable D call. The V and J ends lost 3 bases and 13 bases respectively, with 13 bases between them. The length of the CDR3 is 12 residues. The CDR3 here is CASSFPSKTQFF. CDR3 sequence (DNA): TGTGCCAGCAGTTTCCCCTCCAAGACCCAGTTCTTC.

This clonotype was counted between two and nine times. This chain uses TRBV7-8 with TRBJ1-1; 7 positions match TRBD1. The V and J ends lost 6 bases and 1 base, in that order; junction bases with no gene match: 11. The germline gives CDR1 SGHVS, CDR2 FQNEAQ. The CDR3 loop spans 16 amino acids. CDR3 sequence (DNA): TGTGCCAGCAGGGCCGACAGGGTGGGTAGGAACACTGAAGCTTTCTTT. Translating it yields CASRADRVGRNTEAFF.

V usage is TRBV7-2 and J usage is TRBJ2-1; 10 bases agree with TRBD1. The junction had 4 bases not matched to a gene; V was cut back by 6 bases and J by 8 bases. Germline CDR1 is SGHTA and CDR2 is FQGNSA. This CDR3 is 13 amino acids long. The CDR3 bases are TGTGCCAGCAGTCGGGACAGGGGTTATGAGCAGTTCTTC. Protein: CASSRDRGYEQFF.